This T cell receptor (beta chain) stems from a study of cytomegalovirus exposure and HLA in healthy donors. Germline CDR1 is MDHEN and CDR2 is SYDVKM. V lost 2 bases and J lost 0, with 11 bases in between. This CDR3 contains 15 residues. In regard to this clone: Its target is unknown.

60 Vbeta and 13 Jbeta primers were used in PCR. TCRdb keeps only in-frame clones here, not all; method: immunoSEQ multiplex PCR. The sample includes 170,000 or so clones, roughly three quarters of them seen just once. Study-level points and caveats: Researchers reportedly found TCR beta sequences accurately predicted most subjects' HLA-A and HLA-B alleles. HLA allele associations emerged for around 15,000 TCR beta sequences in a later analysis, at 0.05 false discovery rate. Highly shared sequence variants in one cluster were likely a sequencing artifact. Highest at DRB1 and lowest at HLA-C, TCR association rates differed among HLA loci in a later analysis.

This chain connects TRBV28 to TRBJ2-7; no definite D call. Material: PBMCs. This TCR derives from a woman aged 45-60 years in good health and CMV-seropositive. CDR3 region: CASSLVAGASYEQYF. CDR3 DNA: TGTGCCAGCAGTTTAGTGGCAGGCGCCTCCTACGAGCAGTACTTC.